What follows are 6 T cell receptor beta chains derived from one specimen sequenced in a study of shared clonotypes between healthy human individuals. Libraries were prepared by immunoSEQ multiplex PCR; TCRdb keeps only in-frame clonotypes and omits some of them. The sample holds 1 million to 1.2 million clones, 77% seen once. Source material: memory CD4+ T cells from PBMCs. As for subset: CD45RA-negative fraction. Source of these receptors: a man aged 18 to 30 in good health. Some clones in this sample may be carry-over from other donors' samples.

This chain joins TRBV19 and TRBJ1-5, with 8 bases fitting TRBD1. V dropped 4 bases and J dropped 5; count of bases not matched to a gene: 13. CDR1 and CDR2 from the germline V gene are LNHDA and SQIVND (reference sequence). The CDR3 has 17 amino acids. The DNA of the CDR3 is TGTGCCAGTAGTACTCTTGGGACAGGCCCCCGGGATCAGCCCCAGCATTTT. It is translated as CASSTLGTGPRDQPQHF. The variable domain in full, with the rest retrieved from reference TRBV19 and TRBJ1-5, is DGGITQSPKYLFRKEGQNVTLSCEQNLNHDAMYWYRQDPGQGLRLIYYSQIVNDFQKGDIAEGYSVSREKKESFPLTVTSAQKNPTAFYLCASSTLGTGPRDQPQHFGDGTRLSIL.

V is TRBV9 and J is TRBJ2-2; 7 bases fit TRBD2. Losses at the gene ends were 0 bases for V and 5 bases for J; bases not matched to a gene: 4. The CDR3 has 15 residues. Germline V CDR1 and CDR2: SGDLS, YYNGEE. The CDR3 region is CASSVAAGATGELFF. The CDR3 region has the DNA TGTGCCAGCAGCGTAGCGGCGGGAGCGACCGGGGAGCTGTTTTTT.

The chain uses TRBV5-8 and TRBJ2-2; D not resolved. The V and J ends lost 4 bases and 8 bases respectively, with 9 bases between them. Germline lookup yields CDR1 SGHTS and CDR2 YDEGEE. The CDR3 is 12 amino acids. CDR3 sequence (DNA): TGTGCCAGCAGCCCCCCTACGGGGGAGCTGTTTTTT. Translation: CASSPPTGELFF.

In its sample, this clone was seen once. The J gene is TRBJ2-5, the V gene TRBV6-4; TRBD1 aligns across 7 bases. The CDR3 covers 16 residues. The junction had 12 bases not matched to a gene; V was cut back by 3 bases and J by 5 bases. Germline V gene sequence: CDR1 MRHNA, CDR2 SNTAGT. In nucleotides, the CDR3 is TGTGCCAGCAGTGATCATCGGCAGGGGGTTTGGGAGACCCAGTACTTC. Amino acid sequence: CASSDHRQGVWETQYF.

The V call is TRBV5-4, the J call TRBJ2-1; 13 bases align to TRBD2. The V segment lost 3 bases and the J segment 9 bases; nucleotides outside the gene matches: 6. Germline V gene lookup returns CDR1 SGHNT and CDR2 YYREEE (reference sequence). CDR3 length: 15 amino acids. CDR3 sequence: CASSSRTSGRLEQFF. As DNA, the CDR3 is TGTGCCAGCAGCTCCCGGACTAGCGGGAGACTTGAGCAGTTCTTC. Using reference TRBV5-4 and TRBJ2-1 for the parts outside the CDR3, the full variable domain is ETGVTQSPTHLIKTRGQQVTLRCSSQSGHNTVSWYQQALGQGPQFIFQYYREEENGRGNFPPRFSGLQFPNYSSELNVNALELDDSALYLCASSSRTSGRLEQFFGPGTRLTVL.

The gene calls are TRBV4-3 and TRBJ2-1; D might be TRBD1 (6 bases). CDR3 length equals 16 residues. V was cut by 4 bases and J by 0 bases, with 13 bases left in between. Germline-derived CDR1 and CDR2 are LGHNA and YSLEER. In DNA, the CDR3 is TGCGCCAGCAGCCCTGGCAGGGGAAGCTCCTACAATGAGCAGTTCTTC. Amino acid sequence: CASSPGRGSSYNEQFF.